A single sample is the source of the 10 T cell receptor beta chains below, sequenced in a study of T-cell memory formation after mild COVID-19. In TCRdb, the 5' RACE reads were re-called with MiXCR into one record per CDR3 protein. The sample records approximately 51,000 distinct CDR3 sequences, over 8.5% being singletons. The sequenced material came from PBMCs or a T cell subset sorted from them (not recorded which). These receptors all come from an adult woman who had mild COVID-19 (a few samples of this study predate the infection). Cell type and time point are not known.

This clonotype occurred a few times. The rearrangement joins TRBV3-1 to TRBJ1-2; D uncertain. The CDR3 consists of 14 residues. The V gene's germline CDR1 is LGHDT and CDR2 YNNKEL (reference sequence). The V gene lost 0 bases and the J gene lost 6 bases, with 11 bases spanning the gap. The CDR3 coding sequence is TGTGCCAGCAGCCAAGATAGGACCGCCGATGGCTACACCTTC. Translation: CASSQDRTADGYTF.

As regards this clonotype: One end of the junction does not line up with germline, which may come from a read error. V is TRBV7-7 and J is TRBJ1-2; a possible D gene is TRBD1 (6 bases). Germline V gives CDR1 SSHAT, CDR2 FNYEAQ (reference sequence). The CDR3 has 16 residues. CDR3 DNA: TGTGCTAGCAGCTTACTGTGGTCAGGGGATAACTATGGCTACACCTTC. Protein: CASSLLWSGDNYGYTF.

This clonotype was detected many times. This chain joins TRBV12-3 or TRBV12-4 and TRBJ2-1; 8 positions match TRBD1. CDR3 size: 15 residues. The V and J ends lost 5 bases and 3 bases, in that order; junction bases with no gene match: 6. The CDR3 nucleotides read TGTGCCAGCAGTCCACAGGGGGTTGGCTACAATGAGCAGTTCTTC. Encoded protein: CASSPQGVGYNEQFF.

The chain links TRBV5-1 to TRBJ2-5; either TRBD1 or TRBD2 may supply D (5 bases each). CDR3 length: 14 residues. The germline CDR1 and CDR2 sequences are SGHRS and YFSETQ. V dropped 0 bases and J dropped 4 bases, with 10 bases sitting between them. Here the CDR3 reads CASSLVEGTETQYF. CDR3 DNA: TGCGCCAGCAGCTTGGTTGAGGGGACAGAGACCCAGTACTTC.

This clonotype was counted only a few times. This chain links TRBV4-3 with TRBJ1-2, with TRBD1 identical over 7 bases. V lost 0 bases, J lost 5 bases, and 9 bases stayed unmatched. The CDR3 loop spans 16 amino acids. From germline, CDR1 is LGHNA and CDR2 YSLEER. The DNA of the CDR3 is TGCGCCAGCAGCCAAGATTGGGACAGCCGGGGGTATGGCTACACCTTC. Translating gives CASSQDWDSRGYGYTF.

The rearrangement joins TRBV20-1 to TRBJ2-1, with 7 bases identical to TRBD2. The trim removed 2 bases at V and 4 bases at J, leaving 11 bases unmatched. CDR3 length equals 16 residues. In germline, CDR1 is DFQATT, CDR2 SNEGSKA (reference sequence). CDR3 in amino acids: CSARSISGIRYNEQFF. CDR3 nucleotide sequence: TGCAGTGCTAGATCGATCAGCGGGATAAGATACAATGAGCAGTTCTTC.

This clonotype was detected only a few times. This chain links TRBV5-1 with TRBJ1-2; D uncertain. The germline V gene encodes CDR1 SGHRS and CDR2 YFSETQ. The V gene lost 4 bases and the J gene lost 8 bases, with 15 bases spanning the gap. This CDR3 is built from 13 residues. As DNA, the CDR3 is TGCGCCAGCAGCGGGCCGGCCCTAGGGGGCTACACCTTC. Amino acids: CASSGPALGGYTF.

As to this clonotype: The junction departs from germline at one end; a sequencing error may be responsible. V is TRBV7-3 and J is TRBJ2-3, with a weak D call TRBD1 (6 bases). The CDR3 sequence is 19 residues long. Germline V CDR1 and CDR2: SGHTA, FQGTGA. The CDR3 region is CASSLTGRPTYESTYTQYF. CDR3 bases: TGTGCCAGCAGCCTAACAGGGAGACCAACGTACGAGAGCACATATACGCAGTATTTT.

This clonotype appeared many times. The chain recombines TRBV5-1 with TRBJ2-3; D possibly corresponds to TRBD2 (6 bases). This CDR3 region has 13 residues. Looked up from germline, CDR1 is SGHRS and CDR2 is YFSETQ. V lost 4 bases and J 0 bases, leaving 6 bases between the germline ends. The CDR3 here is CASSRESTDTQYF. CDR3 nucleotides: TGCGCCAGCAGCCGGGAGAGCACAGATACGCAGTATTTT.

This clonotype was detected a few times. Here the CDR3 DNA reads TGTGCCAGCAGCGTAGGGGACGGGATACATGAGCAGTTCTTC. Its protein product is CASSVGDGIHEQFF. The V gene is TRBV9, the J gene TRBJ2-1; either TRBD1 or TRBD2 may supply D (5 bases each). This CDR3 is 14 amino acids long. V lost 0 bases, J lost 8 bases, and 12 bases lay in between. Germline V gives CDR1 SGDLS, CDR2 YYNGEE.